This is a list of T cell receptor beta chains from one sample in a study of identical twins. TCRdb reprocessed the 5' RACE reads with MiXCR, giving one entry per CDR3 protein. The data show approximately 530,000 distinct CDR3 sequences, with around 22% seen just once and approximately 0.5% held by the top ten. These data were also filed under a second study, of yellow fever vaccine responses in identical twins.

Sequenced input: CD4+ T cells sorted from blood. The receptor source for this set is a woman aged 18-29 years in good health. CDR3s include the opening cysteine and the closing phenylalanine or tryptophan. Fields, in order: V gene, D gene, J gene, CDR3 length, clone size, CDR3 DNA, CDR3 protein. The D gene is left open where the match is weak. Only some rows state a clone size, as once, few, many or a class for expanded clones.

v_call: TRBV6-1; d_call: NA; j_call: TRBJ2-3; cdr3_length: 14; clone_size: few; cdr3_nt: TGTGCCAGCAAAGGGGCAGTGAGCACAGATACGCAGTATTTT; cdr3_aa: CASKGAVSTDTQYF
v_call: TRBV20-1; d_call: NA; j_call: TRBJ2-3; cdr3_length: 11; clone_size: NA; cdr3_nt: TGCAGTGCTAGAGAGCGTGCCGTTCAGTATTTT; cdr3_aa: CSARERAVQYF
v_call: TRBV7-9; d_call: NA; j_call: TRBJ1-5; cdr3_length: 14; clone_size: few; cdr3_nt: TGTGCCAGCAGCACCGCCTCAAGGGACCAGCCCCAGCATTTT; cdr3_aa: CASSTASRDQPQHF
v_call: TRBV3-1; d_call: NA; j_call: TRBJ2-5; cdr3_length: 17; clone_size: NA; cdr3_nt: TGTGCCAGCAGCCAATGGAGTGGGGACTGGGGTGAGGAGACCCAGTACTTC; cdr3_aa: CASSQWSGDWGEETQYF
v_call: TRBV25-1; d_call: NA; j_call: TRBJ1-6; cdr3_length: 13; clone_size: few; cdr3_nt: TGTGCCAGCAGTGGGGACGGCAATTCACCCCTCCACTTT; cdr3_aa: CASSGDGNSPLHF
v_call: TRBV4-1; d_call: NA; j_call: TRBJ1-6; cdr3_length: 12; clone_size: NA; cdr3_nt: TGCGCCAGCACCCAAGTTTTGGCACCCCTCCACTTT; cdr3_aa: CASTQVLAPLHF
v_call: TRBV7-6; d_call: TRBD1; j_call: TRBJ2-7; cdr3_length: 16; clone_size: NA; cdr3_nt: TGTGCCAGCAGCAACAGGGGGACATCTGGGCCCGGGGAGCAGTACTTC; cdr3_aa: CASSNRGTSGPGEQYF
v_call: TRBV16; d_call: NA; j_call: TRBJ1-5; cdr3_length: 16; clone_size: NA; cdr3_nt: TGTGCCAGCAGCCCGGCTTCAGGTGGAGGCAATCAGCCCCAGCATTTT; cdr3_aa: CASSPASGGGNQPQHF
v_call: TRBV3-1; d_call: NA; j_call: TRBJ1-2; cdr3_length: 15; clone_size: NA; cdr3_nt: TGTGCCAGCAGGGCAAAAGGGGCGCGAAAATATGGCTACACCTTC; cdr3_aa: CASRAKGARKYGYTF
v_call: TRBV18; d_call: TRBD2; j_call: TRBJ2-1; cdr3_length: 18; clone_size: NA; cdr3_nt: TGTGCCAGCTCACCACCGGCAACAGGACTAGCGGGATACAATGAGCAGTTCTTC; cdr3_aa: CASSPPATGLAGYNEQFF
v_call: TRBV18; d_call: TRBD1; j_call: TRBJ1-1; cdr3_length: 16; clone_size: once; cdr3_nt: TGTGCCAGCTCATCTCAGACAGGGCGAATGAACACTGAAGCTTTCTTT; cdr3_aa: CASSSQTGRMNTEAFF
v_call: TRBV5-6; d_call: TRBD2; j_call: TRBJ2-2; cdr3_length: 18; clone_size: NA; cdr3_nt: TGTGCCAGCAGCTCCACCTCTAGCCTAGCGGGGATGACCGGGGAGCTGTTTTTT; cdr3_aa: CASSSTSSLAGMTGELFF
v_call: TRBV20-1; d_call: NA; j_call: TRBJ1-1; cdr3_length: 11; clone_size: NA; cdr3_nt: TGCAGTGCTACAGCGTTCTCTGAAGCTTTCTTT; cdr3_aa: CSATAFSEAFF
v_call: TRBV5-1; d_call: NA; j_call: TRBJ2-1; cdr3_length: 15; clone_size: few; cdr3_nt: TGCGCCAGCAGCTCAAAAGCATCCGGGCACAATGAGCAGTTCTTC; cdr3_aa: CASSSKASGHNEQFF
v_call: TRBV9; d_call: TRBD2; j_call: TRBJ2-1; cdr3_length: 17; clone_size: NA; cdr3_nt: TGTGCCAGCAGCGTAGGGTCTAGCGGGTTCTCCTACAATGAGCAGTTCTTC; cdr3_aa: CASSVGSSGFSYNEQFF
v_call: TRBV28; d_call: NA; j_call: TRBJ1-5; cdr3_length: 14; clone_size: few; cdr3_nt: TGTGCCAGCAGTTTACAACAGACAAATCAGCCCCAGCATTTT; cdr3_aa: CASSLQQTNQPQHF